These T cell receptor beta chains were read from a single sample in a study of shared clonotypes between healthy human individuals. Data came from immunoSEQ multiplex PCR; TCRdb stores just in-frame clones and leaves some out. Counted here are around 2,000,000 clones, 93% occurring once; the ten biggest clones make up more than 1.5%. The sequenced sample was naive CD8+ T cells from PBMCs. Receptor source: a man aged 18-30 years in good health. Some clones in this sample may be carry-over from other donors' samples. Both conserved end residues are part of each CDR3. The order of the fields is CDR3 DNA, CDR3 protein, J gene, V gene, D gene, clone size. A D gene is named only where the DNA matches it firmly. Part of the rows lack a size; the others show once, few, many or a class for expanded clones.

DNA: TGCAGTGCTAGAGCCCAGGACGAGCAGTACTTC
CDR3: CSARAQDEQYF
J: TRBJ2-7
V: TRBV20-1
D: .
size: .

DNA: TGTGCCAGCAGTCCCTACACAGGGGACGCCGGGGAGCTGTTTTTT
CDR3: CASSPYTGDAGELFF
J: TRBJ2-2
V: TRBV27
D: TRBD1
size: .

DNA: TGTGCCAGCAGCGTGTCCGCCCTTACAGGGGTCTATGGCTACACCTTC
CDR3: CASSVSALTGVYGYTF
J: TRBJ1-2
V: TRBV9
D: TRBD1
size: .

DNA: TGTGCCAGCAGTTACTCAGCCGGGACGGCTACCTACGAGCAGTACTTC
CDR3: CASSYSAGTATYEQYF
J: TRBJ2-7
V: TRBV6-5
D: .
size: .

DNA: TGTGCCATCAGTGATAGCTCAACCGCAGAGACCCAGTACTTC
CDR3: CAISDSSTAETQYF
J: TRBJ2-5
V: TRBV10-3
D: .
size: .

DNA: TGTGCCAGCAGCTTAGAGCGGGAGGGATCCTACGAGCAGTACTTC
CDR3: CASSLEREGSYEQYF
J: TRBJ2-7
V: TRBV7-9
D: TRBD2
size: .

DNA: TGTGCCATCAGTTCGGGACAGGGGGTTTTCGCCGGGGAGCTGTTTTTT
CDR3: CAISSGQGVFAGELFF
J: TRBJ2-2
V: TRBV10-3
D: TRBD1
size: .

DNA: TGTGCCAGCATTTCGGTCCAAGAGACCCAGTACTTC
CDR3: CASISVQETQYF
J: TRBJ2-5
V: TRBV6-5
D: .
size: .

DNA: TGTGCCAGCAGCTTAGTGGCGGCAGGGCGGGTGGACACTGAAGCTTTCTTT
CDR3: CASSLVAAGRVDTEAFF
J: TRBJ1-1
V: TRBV7-2
D: .
size: .

DNA: TGTGCCAGCAGCTCGGACAGGGGCTGGGGGCCCCAGCATTTT
CDR3: CASSSDRGWGPQHF
J: TRBJ1-5
V: TRBV6-5
D: TRBD1
size: .

DNA: TGCGCCAGCCAAAGCGGCTGGGCCCACAATGAGCAGTTCTTC
CDR3: CASQSGWAHNEQFF
J: TRBJ2-1
V: TRBV4-1
D: .
size: .

DNA: TGCGCCAGCAGCCTACCCGGGACAGGGCCTTCTAACTATGGCTACACCTTC
CDR3: CASSLPGTGPSNYGYTF
J: TRBJ1-2
V: TRBV5-1
D: TRBD1
size: .

DNA: TGTGCCAGCAGCTTTTCGAGCTCTGGAAACACCATATATTTT
CDR3: CASSFSSSGNTIYF
J: TRBJ1-3
V: TRBV27
D: .
size: .

DNA: TGTGCCAGCAGCCACCGACTAGCGGGAGTGTCGGATGAGCAGTTCTTC
CDR3: CASSHRLAGVSDEQFF
J: TRBJ2-1
V: TRBV7-9
D: TRBD2
size: .

DNA: TGTGCCAGCAGTTTAGCCCCGGGGGCTAGCGGGAATCCGTACTTC
CDR3: CASSLAPGASGNPYF
J: TRBJ2-7
V: TRBV27
D: TRBD2
size: .

DNA: TGCAGCGTTGAAGAGGACAGGGCGGGTTATGGCTACACCTTC
CDR3: CSVEEDRAGYGYTF
J: TRBJ1-2
V: TRBV29-1
D: TRBD1
size: few

DNA: TGTGCCAGCAGTTTTTCCTTGACTAGCGGGAGTTTCCGTGAGCAGTTCTTC
CDR3: CASSFSLTSGSFREQFF
J: TRBJ2-1
V: TRBV28
D: TRBD2
size: .

DNA: TGCGCCAGCAGCCAAGATGGACTAGCGGGAGGGTGGTACAATGAGCAGTTCTTC
CDR3: CASSQDGLAGGWYNEQFF
J: TRBJ2-1
V: TRBV4-3
D: TRBD2
size: once

DNA: TGTGCCAGCGGGGGGGACAGCTCCTACGAGCAGTACTTC
CDR3: CASGGDSSYEQYF
J: TRBJ2-7
V: TRBV10-3
D: TRBD2
size: .

DNA: TGTGCCATCACTCCGGGACAGGGGGCGGACTATGGCTACACCTTC
CDR3: CAITPGQGADYGYTF
J: TRBJ1-2
V: TRBV10-3
D: TRBD1
size: .

DNA: TGTGCCAGCAGCTTAAGCGGGACAGGACTGTTCTTC
CDR3: CASSLSGTGLFF
J: TRBJ2-1
V: TRBV7-9
D: .
size: .

DNA: TGTGCCAGCAGCGTAGAAACGGGAGGTACCGGGGAGCTGTTTTTT
CDR3: CASSVETGGTGELFF
J: TRBJ2-2
V: TRBV9
D: TRBD2
size: once

DNA: TGTGCCAGCAGTTGGAGGGGAAGTTACGAGCAGTACTTC
CDR3: CASSWRGSYEQYF
J: TRBJ2-7
V: TRBV27
D: .
size: .

DNA: TGTGCCAGCAGTCCCACTAGTGAGGCAGATACGCAGTATTTT
CDR3: CASSPTSEADTQYF
J: TRBJ2-3
V: TRBV6-5
D: .
size: .

DNA: TGTGCCACCAGCAGAGACACCGGGACTAGCCGTGATACGCAGTATTTT
CDR3: CATSRDTGTSRDTQYF
J: TRBJ2-3
V: TRBV15
D: TRBD2
size: once

DNA: TGTGCCAGCAGCTTAGGGGGACAGGGCATCTCTGGGGCCAACGTCCTGACTTTC
CDR3: CASSLGGQGISGANVLTF
J: TRBJ2-6
V: TRBV7-9
D: TRBD1
size: .

DNA: TGTGCCAGCAGTTGGCGGGAGGCAGGGATTGAGCAGTTCTTC
CDR3: CASSWREAGIEQFF
J: TRBJ2-1
V: TRBV6-5
D: TRBD2
size: once

DNA: TGTGCCAGTAGACCGGACAGGGGAGGCACTGAAGCTTTCTTT
CDR3: CASRPDRGGTEAFF
J: TRBJ1-1
V: TRBV19
D: TRBD1
size: .

DNA: TGTGCCAGCAGCCCCCCAGTCGGGGCGAGCGATGAGCAGTTCTTC
CDR3: CASSPPVGASDEQFF
J: TRBJ2-1
V: TRBV11-2
D: .
size: .

DNA: TGCGCCAGCAGCTTGGAGGACGAGACTAACTATGGCTACACCTTC
CDR3: CASSLEDETNYGYTF
J: TRBJ1-2
V: TRBV5-1
D: .
size: .

DNA: TGTGCCAGCATTCTAGATTACGAGCAGTACTTC
CDR3: CASILDYEQYF
J: TRBJ2-7
V: TRBV6-1
D: .
size: .

DNA: TGTGCCAGCAGCTTGGAGACAGGGGGGTGGAAGACCCAGTACTTC
CDR3: CASSLETGGWKTQYF
J: TRBJ2-5
V: TRBV5-6
D: TRBD1
size: once

DNA: TGCGCCAGCAGTGAGGACCTAGCGGGAGCGGGGAATGAGCAGTTCTTC
CDR3: CASSEDLAGAGNEQFF
J: TRBJ2-1
V: TRBV10-1
D: TRBD2
size: .

DNA: TGTGCCAGCAGTTTATCTTCCAGCTATGGCTACACCTTC
CDR3: CASSLSSSYGYTF
J: TRBJ1-2
V: TRBV27
D: .
size: .

DNA: TGTGCCAGCAGCTCCCATGGGACAGGGGGGATCGGGGAGCTGTTTTTT
CDR3: CASSSHGTGGIGELFF
J: TRBJ2-2
V: TRBV9
D: TRBD1
size: .

DNA: TGTGCCAGCAGAAAGACAGGGCCGAATGGCTACACCTTC
CDR3: CASRKTGPNGYTF
J: TRBJ1-2
V: TRBV5-4
D: TRBD1
size: .

DNA: TGTGCCAGCAGTTTATCACAGGGTTTGTCCTACGAGCAGTACTTC
CDR3: CASSLSQGLSYEQYF
J: TRBJ2-7
V: TRBV27
D: .
size: .